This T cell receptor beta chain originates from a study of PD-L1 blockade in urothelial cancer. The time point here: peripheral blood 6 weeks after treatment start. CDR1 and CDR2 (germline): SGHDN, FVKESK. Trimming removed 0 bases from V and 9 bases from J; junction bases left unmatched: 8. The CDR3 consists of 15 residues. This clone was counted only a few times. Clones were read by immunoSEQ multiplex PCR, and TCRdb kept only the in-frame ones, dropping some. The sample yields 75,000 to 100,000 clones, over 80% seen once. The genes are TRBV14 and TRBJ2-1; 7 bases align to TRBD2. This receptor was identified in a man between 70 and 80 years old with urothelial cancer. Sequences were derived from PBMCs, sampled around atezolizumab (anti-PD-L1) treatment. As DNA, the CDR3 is TGTGCCAGCAGCCAAGACCTCGGGAGGAGGGGTGAGCAGTTCTTC. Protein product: CASSQDLGRRGEQFF.